This T cell receptor beta chain is drawn from a study of blood T cell repertoires in COVID-19. Overall study: PBMCs, B-cell-depleted T cells, or T cells provided the cDNA or gDNA that made up the material.

All enrollees were roughly 18 to 90 years old and from about 25 US areas. Participants reported their clinical history, and cohort assignment relied on those reports. In the authors' workflow: Amplifying reference gene primers gave estimates of nucleated cell counts. Here immunoSEQ multiplex PCR was the method, and the copy in TCRdb shows in-frame clones only, minus some. Clonal size and the V and J genes are those of that table, whereas D and trimming came from the DNA. The table lists just over 300,000 clones, under 90% of them singletons. The CDR3 is 13 residues long. The germline V and J ends were trimmed by 5 bases and 6 bases, with 11 bases remaining between them. Per the germline V gene, CDR1 is SEHNR and CDR2 is FQNEAQ (reference sequence).

The sequence was collected from a man younger than 40 who had recovered from COVID-19. Sequencing was done on a sample of PBMCs or T cells enriched from blood (not recorded which). This chain links TRBV7-9 with TRBJ2-1; D unclear. CDR3 residues: CASSPRSSNEQFF. Here the CDR3 DNA reads TGTGCCAGCAGCCCGAGGAGTTCCAATGAGCAGTTCTTC.